This is a list of T cell receptor beta chains from one sample in a study of T-cell memory formation after mild COVID-19. TCRdb ran MiXCR on the 5' RACE reads and lists one entry per CDR3 protein. The sample carries about 27,000 distinct CDR3 sequences, around 15% recorded once. Sequencing was carried out using PBMCs or a T cell subset sorted from them (not recorded which). Every receptor here comes from an adult who had mild COVID-19 (a few samples of this study predate the infection). Cell type and time point are not known. CDR3s include the opening cysteine and the closing phenylalanine or tryptophan. The D gene is left open where the match is weak. A row's size may be missing; if present it is once, few, many or a size class.

cdr3_aa	cdr3_nt	cdr3_length	d_call	v_call	j_call	clone_size
CASSFSGTGGDDGYTF	TGCGCCAGCAGCTTCTCCGGGACAGGGGGCGACGATGGCTACACCTTC	16	TRBD1	TRBV5-1	TRBJ1-2	.
CASRSTTEAYEQYF	TGTGCCAGCAGATCCACTACCGAGGCCTACGAGCAGTACTTC	14	.	TRBV12-3/TRBV12-4	TRBJ2-7	many
CSARDGALNEKLFF	TGCAGTGCTAGAGATGGAGCCCTTAATGAAAAACTGTTTTTT	14	.	TRBV20-1	TRBJ1-4	many
CASSHAPGGRDTGELFF	TGCGCCAGCAGCCATGCTCCGGGGGGTCGTGACACCGGGGAGCTGTTTTTT	17	TRBD2	TRBV4-1	TRBJ2-2	many
CASSSPNPGELFF	TGTGCCAGCAGCTCACCTAACCCCGGGGAGCTGTTTTTT	13	.	TRBV7-8	TRBJ2-2	many
CASSSASAGGFEQYF	TGTGCCAGCAGCTCAGCCTCAGCGGGGGGCTTCGAGCAGTACTTC	15	TRBD2	TRBV12-3/TRBV12-4	TRBJ2-7	.
CASSQGLPGDGYTF	TGTGCCAGCAGCCAAGGTCTTCCGGGGGATGGCTACACCTTC	14	.	TRBV3-1	TRBJ1-2	.
CASSPRIGREAFF	TGTGCCAGCAGCCCCCGGATAGGCCGCGAGGCTTTCTTT	13	.	TRBV7-2	TRBJ1-1	many
CASSLSFSANEQYF	TGTGCCAGCAGCTTATCATTTTCCGCGAACGAGCAGTACTTC	14	.	TRBV7-2	TRBJ2-7	many
CASSLEGQSSYGYTF	TGCGCCAGCAGCTTGGAAGGTCAGTCGAGCTATGGCTACACCTTC	15	.	TRBV5-1	TRBJ1-2	many
CSARDRSTTNYGYTF	TGCAGTGCTAGAGACAGAAGTACAACTAACTATGGCTACACCTTC	15	.	TRBV20-1	TRBJ1-2	many
CASSPHGSLAAQETQYF	TGTGCCAGCAGTCCCCATGGGTCTTTAGCGGCCCAAGAGACCCAGTACTTC	17	.	TRBV27	TRBJ2-5	.
CASSTGRLTGELFF	TGTGCCAGCTCAACCGGAAGGCTCACCGGGGAGCTGTTTTTT	14	.	TRBV18	TRBJ2-2	many
CASTRQGLGSYNEQFF	TGTGCCAGCACTAGACAGGGCCTGGGCTCCTACAATGAGCAGTTCTTC	16	TRBD1	TRBV12-3/TRBV12-4	TRBJ2-1	.
CSGVGGANVLTF	TGCAGTGGAGTCGGGGGGGCCAACGTCCTGACTTTC	12	.	TRBV20-1	TRBJ2-6	.
CASSLDPRVRGQPQHF	TGTGCCAGCAGCTTGGACCCGAGGGTTAGGGGACAGCCCCAGCATTTT	16	.	TRBV7-8	TRBJ1-5	many